The TCR beta chain described here comes from a study of shared clonotypes between healthy human individuals. Tens of thousands of T cell genomes (approximately 210 ng DNA) went into each sorted-subset replicate. As processed by the authors: ImmunoSEQ sequences covered only the junction and lacked quality scores; filtering therefore differed. TCRdb keeps only in-frame clones here, not all; method: immunoSEQ multiplex PCR. For V, J and clone size, that table is used; D and trimming come from the DNA. Among nearly 600,000 clones listed, 95% were seen once. As concerns this clone: No antigen is known for it.

Naive CD8 cells lacked CD45RO and underwent positive selection for CCR7, leaving out terminally differentiated effector memory CD45RA+ cells. Study-level points and caveats: Donor clonotype sharing was expected to depend on sequencing depth. Specimens sampled were limited to blood, with tissue repertoires likely differing.

The CDR3 covers 15 residues. V lost 3 bases and J lost 10; bases outside the gene matches: 9. Germline CDR1 is MNHEY and CDR2 is SMNVEV (reference sequence). The chain joins TRBV27 to TRBJ2-1; 10 bases match TRBD2. This TCR was recovered from a woman aged 25 to 39 in good health. Sequenced: naive CD8+ T cells sorted from blood. CDR3 bases: TGTGCCAGCAGTTTTGGGACTAGCGTAGGGGGGGAGCAGTTCTTC. It encodes CASSFGTSVGGEQFF.